The T cell receptor (beta chain) under discussion was sequenced for a study of blood T cell repertoires in COVID-19. Study context: The analysed material was cDNA or gDNA that came from T cells, B-cell-depleted T cells, or PBMCs.

The CDR3 is 15 residues long. Germline values: CDR1 LGHDT, CDR2 YNNKEL (reference sequence). V lost 4 bases and J lost 5, with 17 bases in between. Per the authors' pipeline: Amplification of reference gene primers provided the estimated nucleated cell counts. TCRdb's copy holds only in-frame clones and misses some; the assay was immunoSEQ multiplex PCR. Clonal size and the V and J genes are those of that table, whereas D and trimming came from the DNA. The repertoire holds some 46,000 clones, with 85% to 90% as singletons. The J gene is TRBJ1-2, the V gene TRBV3-1 (or the pseudogene TRBV3-2); D perhaps matches TRBD1 (6 bases). What was sequenced was peripheral blood. This TCR derives from a man aged 60-69 years with acute or convalescent COVID-19. The CDR3 region has the DNA TGTGCCAGCAGCCCCAGGGGTGGGCTGGGGTATGGCTACACCTTC. Its protein product is CASSPRGGLGYGYTF.